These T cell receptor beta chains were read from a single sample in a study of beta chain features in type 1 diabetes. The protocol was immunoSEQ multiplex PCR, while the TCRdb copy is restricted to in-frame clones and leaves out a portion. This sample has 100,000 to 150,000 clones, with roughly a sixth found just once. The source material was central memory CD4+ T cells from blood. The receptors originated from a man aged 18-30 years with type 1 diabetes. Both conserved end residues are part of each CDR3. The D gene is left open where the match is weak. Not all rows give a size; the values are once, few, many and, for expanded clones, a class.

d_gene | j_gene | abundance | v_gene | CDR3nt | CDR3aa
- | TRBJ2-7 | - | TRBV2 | TGTGCCAGCAAACAGGAGCCACAAAGCTACGAGCAGTACTTC | CASKQEPQSYEQYF
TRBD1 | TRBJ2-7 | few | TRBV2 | TGTGCCAGCAGTGAAGGGACAGGGAGGTTCGACGAGCAGTACTTC | CASSEGTGRFDEQYF
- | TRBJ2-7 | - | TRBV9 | TGTGCCAGCACAGAAGGCCCCCAGGGCTACGAGCAGTACTTC | CASTEGPQGYEQYF
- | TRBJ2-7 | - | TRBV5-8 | TGTGCCAGCAGCAGGAAATTTCAGGACAGCTACGAGCAGTACTTC | CASSRKFQDSYEQYF
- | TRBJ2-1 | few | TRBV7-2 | TGTGCCAGCAGCCCCTACGTGAGGGAGCAGTTCTTC | CASSPYVREQFF
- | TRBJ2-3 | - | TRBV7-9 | TGTGCCAGCGGCCCCGGAGGTAGCACAGATACGCAGTATTTT | CASGPGGSTDTQYF
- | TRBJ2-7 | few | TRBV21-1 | TGTGCCAGCAGCATAAGCGATGTTCCGTGCGGCGAGCAGTACTTC | CASSISDVPCGEQYF
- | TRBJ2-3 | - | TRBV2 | TGTGCCAGCAGCCCAACTAGTTGGGGGGCGGTTACGCAGTATTTT | CASSPTSWGAVTQYF
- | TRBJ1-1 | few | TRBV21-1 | TGTGCCAGCAGGTGGCCGAACACTGAAGCTTTCTTT | CASRWPNTEAFF
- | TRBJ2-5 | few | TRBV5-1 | TGCGCCAGCAGCTTGTCTAGTATGGAGACCCAGTACTTC | CASSLSSMETQYF
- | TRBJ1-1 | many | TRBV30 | TGTGCCTGGAGTCGGACAGCCACTGAAGCTTTCTTT | CAWSRTATEAFF
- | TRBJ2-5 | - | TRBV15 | TGTGCCACCGGTTCCGATGGGCGGTCGTATGTTGAGCAGTACTTC | CATGSDGRSYVEQYF
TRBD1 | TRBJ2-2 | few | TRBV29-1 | TGCAGCGTTAGATCCGGGACAGAGAACACCGGGGAGCTGTTTTTT | CSVRSGTENTGELFF
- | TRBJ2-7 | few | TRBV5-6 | TGTGCCAGCAGCTCTCTAGCGGAGGGGGACGAGCAGTACTTC | CASSSLAEGDEQYF
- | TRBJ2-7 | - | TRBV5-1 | TGCGCCAGCAGCTTAGACAGGCTACGTGAGCAGTACTTC | CASSLDRLREQYF
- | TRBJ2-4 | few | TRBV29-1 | TGCAGCGTGCTGGTGGACAGCGGAAACATTCAGTACTTC | CSVLVDSGNIQYF
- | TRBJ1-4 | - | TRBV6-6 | TGTGCCAGCCTTGGGAGGGGGAGCTTCACTGAAAAACTGTTTTTT | CASLGRGSFTEKLFF
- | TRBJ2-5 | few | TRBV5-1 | TGCGCCAGCAGCCTGCCCCCTAAAGAGACCCAGTACTTC | CASSLPPKETQYF
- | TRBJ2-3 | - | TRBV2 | TGTGCCAGCAGCCAGATAACTACCACAGATACGCAGTATTTT | CASSQITTTDTQYF
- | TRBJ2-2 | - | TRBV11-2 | TGTGCCAGCAGCTTAGCACGGTACACCGGGGAGCTGTTTTTT | CASSLARYTGELFF
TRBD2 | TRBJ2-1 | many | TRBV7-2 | TGTGCCAGCAGCCCGACTCCCGGGACTAGCGGGCCCAATGAGCAGTTCTTC | CASSPTPGTSGPNEQFF
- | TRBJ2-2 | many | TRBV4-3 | TGCGCCAGCAGACCGATATCTAACACCGGGGAGCTGTTTTTT | CASRPISNTGELFF
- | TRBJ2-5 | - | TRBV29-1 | TGCAGCGTTTTCTTTGGTACAGCACAAGAGACCCAGTACTTC | CSVFFGTAQETQYF
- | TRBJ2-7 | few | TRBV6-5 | TGTGCCACTGCGACAGGCCTGGACTACGAGCAGTACTTC | CATATGLDYEQYF
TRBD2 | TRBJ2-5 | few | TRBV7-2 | TGTGCCAGCAGCTTATGGGAGGGGCGGGAGACCCAGTACTTC | CASSLWEGRETQYF
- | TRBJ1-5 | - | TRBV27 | TGTGCCAGCAGTTCCTGGGACAGCAATCAGCCCCAGCATTTT | CASSSWDSNQPQHF
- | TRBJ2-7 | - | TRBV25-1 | TGTGCCAGCAGTGGTCAAACGCAAAAAGGCTACGAGCAGTACTTC | CASSGQTQKGYEQYF
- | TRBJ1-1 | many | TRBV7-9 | TGTGCCAGCAGCCTAACAGGGTTCTCTGAAGCTTTCTTT | CASSLTGFSEAFF
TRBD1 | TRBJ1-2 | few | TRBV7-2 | TGTGCCAGCAGCACCCGGACAGGGGATAACGGCTACACCTTC | CASSTRTGDNGYTF
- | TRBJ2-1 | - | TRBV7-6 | TGTGCCAGCAGCTTAGGAAACGGGCTTTCCTACAATGAGCAGTTCTTC | CASSLGNGLSYNEQFF
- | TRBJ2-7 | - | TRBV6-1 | TGTGCCAGCAGTGAAGGCAGGGAGGATTACGAGCAGTACTTC | CASSEGREDYEQYF
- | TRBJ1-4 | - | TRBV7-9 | TGTGCCAGCAGCTCGAAACGGCAGGTAGAAAAACTGTTTTTT | CASSSKRQVEKLFF
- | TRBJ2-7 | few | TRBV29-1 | TGCAGCGTTAAGCAGGTTGACTACGAGCAGTACTTC | CSVKQVDYEQYF
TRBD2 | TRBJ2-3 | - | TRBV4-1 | TGCGCCAGCAGCCTTCTAGCGGGGTCTGTCACAGATACGCAGTATTTT | CASSLLAGSVTDTQYF
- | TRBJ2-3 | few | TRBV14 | TGTGCCAGCAGCCGCGCACAGGGAACTACGCAGTATTTT | CASSRAQGTTQYF
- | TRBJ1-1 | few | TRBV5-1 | TGCGCCAGCAGCTTTATGGGAAAGGACACTGAAGCTTTCTTT | CASSFMGKDTEAFF
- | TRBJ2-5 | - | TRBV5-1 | TGCGCCAGCAGCTCGGCAGGGAGGGAGACCCAGTACTTC | CASSSAGRETQYF
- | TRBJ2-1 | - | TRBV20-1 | TGCAGTGCTAGTGTAGTCGGCGTCCAGTTCTTC | CSASVVGVQFF
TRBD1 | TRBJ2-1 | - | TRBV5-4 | TGTGCCAGCAGCTTGACAGGGGTCTACAATGAGCAGTTCTTC | CASSLTGVYNEQFF